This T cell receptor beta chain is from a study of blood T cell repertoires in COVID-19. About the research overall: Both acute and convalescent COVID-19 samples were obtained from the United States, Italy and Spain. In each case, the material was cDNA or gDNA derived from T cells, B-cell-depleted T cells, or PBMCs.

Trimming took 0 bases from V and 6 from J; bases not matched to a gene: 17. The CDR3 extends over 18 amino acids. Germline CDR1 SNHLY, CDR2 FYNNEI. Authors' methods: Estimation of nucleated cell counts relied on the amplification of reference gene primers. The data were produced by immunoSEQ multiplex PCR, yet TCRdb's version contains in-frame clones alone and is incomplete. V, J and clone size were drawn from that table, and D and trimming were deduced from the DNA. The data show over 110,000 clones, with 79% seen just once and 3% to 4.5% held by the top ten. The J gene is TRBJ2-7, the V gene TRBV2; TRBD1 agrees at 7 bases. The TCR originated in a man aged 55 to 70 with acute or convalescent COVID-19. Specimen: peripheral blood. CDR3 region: CASSEALGGRDRLREQYF. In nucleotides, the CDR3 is TGTGCCAGCAGTGAAGCGCTTGGGGGCCGGGACAGACTCCGCGAGCAGTACTTC.